The rows below give T cell receptor beta chains drawn from one sample of a study of cytomegalovirus exposure and HLA in healthy donors. The method was immunoSEQ multiplex PCR; TCRdb's version includes in-frame clones alone and lacks a portion of them. The sample holds about 150,000 clones, roughly 85% seen once. The sample comprised PBMCs. All receptors derive from a boy aged 2 to 10 in good health and CMV-seronegative. Both conserved end residues are part of each CDR3. D genes are given only for firm matches. Clone size is stated in some rows and not others, as once, few, many or a class when expanded.

TRBJ2-1 | TRBD2 | TRBV4-1 | - | TGCGCCAGCAGCCAAGTGCTAGCGGGCTCCTACAATGAGCAGTTCTTC | CASSQVLAGSYNEQFF
TRBJ2-7 | TRBD1 | TRBV19 | once | TGTGCCAGTAGGCCGGGACAGGGGTCCTACGAGCAGTACTTC | CASRPGQGSYEQYF
TRBJ1-5 | - | TRBV30 | - | TGTGCCTGGAGTACCGCCGGTCAGCCCCAGCATTTT | CAWSTAGQPQHF
TRBJ1-5 | TRBD1 | TRBV7-2 | few | TGTGCCAGCAGCCGAGACAGGGGACCCAATCAGCCCCAGCATTTT | CASSRDRGPNQPQHF
TRBJ1-1 | - | TRBV30 | - | TGTGCCTGGAGTCGTCTGAACACTGAAGCTTTCTTT | CAWSRLNTEAFF
TRBJ2-3 | TRBD1 | TRBV28 | - | TGTGCCAGCAGCTGGGACAGTCTAACAGATACGCAGTATTTT | CASSWDSLTDTQYF
TRBJ2-3 | - | TRBV28 | - | TGTGCCTCCCTGGAGCCCTCCACAGATACGCAGTATTTT | CASLEPSTDTQYF
TRBJ2-6 | - | TRBV5-6 | - | TGTGCCAGCAGCACTAGGCTCTCTGGGGCCAACGTCCTGACTTTC | CASSTRLSGANVLTF
TRBJ1-1 | TRBD1 | TRBV6-1 | - | TGTGCCAGCAGTGACCCCCTAGGGACAGGGGAGTTCGGCAACACTGAAGCTTTCTTT | CASSDPLGTGEFGNTEAFF
TRBJ1-2 | - | TRBV19 | - | TGTGCCAGTCAGATCACGGGAACTAACTATGGCTACACCTTC | CASQITGTNYGYTF
TRBJ2-2 | - | TRBV7-2 | few | TGTGCCAGCAGCTTAAGCACAAAGGAGTGGACCGGGGAGCTGTTTTTT | CASSLSTKEWTGELFF
TRBJ1-2 | - | TRBV13 | - | TGTGCCAGCAGCTTTTTGCCGGATGGCTACACCTTC | CASSFLPDGYTF
TRBJ2-3 | TRBD2 | TRBV6-4 | - | TGTGCCAGCAGTGACTCATCCACTAGCGGGGGCACAGATACGCAGTATTTT | CASSDSSTSGGTDTQYF
TRBJ2-6 | TRBD1 | TRBV11-2 | - | TGTGCCAGCAGCGGGACACAGGGGGCGGCCGGGGCCAACGTCCTGACTTTC | CASSGTQGAAGANVLTF
TRBJ2-3 | - | TRBV27 | - | TGTGCCAGCAGTCCCAAGGTCAGCGGCACAGATACGCAGTATTTT | CASSPKVSGTDTQYF
TRBJ1-3 | - | TRBV28 | - | TGTGCCAGCAGCACCCCGAGGCTCGGAAACACCATATATTTT | CASSTPRLGNTIYF
TRBJ2-7 | TRBD1 | TRBV28 | - | TGTGCCAGCAGTCCGACAGGGGCTGCGGCCTACGAGCAGTACTTC | CASSPTGAAAYEQYF
TRBJ1-5 | TRBD1 | TRBV4-1 | few | TGCGCCAGCAGCCAAACGACAGGGGGCTGGGTCAATCAGCCCCAGCATTTT | CASSQTTGGWVNQPQHF
TRBJ1-2 | TRBD1 | TRBV30 | - | TGTGCCTGGAGGGCAGGGGGCGACTATGGCTACACCTTC | CAWRAGGDYGYTF
TRBJ1-4 | - | TRBV7-9 | - | TGTGCCAGCAGTTTTGGACGTCTAGGGGCGAGGCGTAATGAAAAACTGTTCTTT | CASSFGRLGARRNEKLFF
TRBJ2-3 | TRBD2 | TRBV27 | - | TGTGCCAGCAGCCCCTTGGCGGGGGGCGAGCCAGATACGCAGTATTTT | CASSPLAGGEPDTQYF
TRBJ2-1 | - | TRBV11-2 | once | TGTGCCAGCAGCTTAGGCTGGTCAGGGACCTACAATGAGCAGTTCTTC | CASSLGWSGTYNEQFF
TRBJ2-1 | - | TRBV27 | few | TGTGCCAGCAGTTTACTTTTGGGGCGGGACCCCTACAATGAGCAGTTCTTC | CASSLLLGRDPYNEQFF
TRBJ2-7 | - | TRBV28 | - | TGTGCCAGCAGTCGGGACATAACCCCCGAGCAGTACTTC | CASSRDITPEQYF
TRBJ2-1 | TRBD2 | TRBV28 | - | TGTGCCAGCACTTTGGGCGGGACTATCGTTAATGAGCAGTTCTTC | CASTLGGTIVNEQFF
TRBJ2-2 | - | TRBV27 | - | TGTGCCAGCGGTAGCGGCGGCAACACCGGGGAGCTGTTTTTT | CASGSGGNTGELFF
TRBJ1-1 | - | TRBV2 | - | TGTGCCAGCAGTGAACGACAGTCCACTGAAGCTTTCTTT | CASSERQSTEAFF
TRBJ1-3 | - | TRBV10-2 | - | TGCGCCAGCAGTGAGTTAAGACAGGCCTCTGGAAACACCATATATTTT | CASSELRQASGNTIYF
TRBJ2-5 | TRBD1 | TRBV6-4 | - | TGTGCCAGCAGTGAGGGACAGCTTACTACCCAGTACTTC | CASSEGQLTTQYF
TRBJ1-1 | - | TRBV2 | - | TGTGCCAGCAGTACTCGTACTGAAGCTTTCTTT | CASSTRTEAFF
TRBJ1-5 | TRBD1 | TRBV5-6 | - | TGTGCCAGCAGCTTAGGGGTCGGACAGGGCAATCAGCCCCAGCATTTT | CASSLGVGQGNQPQHF
TRBJ1-2 | TRBD1 | TRBV5-4 | - | TGTGCCAGCAGCCGACCAGGGGGCAACTATGGCTACACCTTC | CASSRPGGNYGYTF
TRBJ1-2 | - | TRBV6-4 | - | TGTGCCAGCAGTGACCGGGAGGGGTATGGCTACACCTTC | CASSDREGYGYTF
TRBJ2-7 | TRBD1 | TRBV29-1 | - | TGCAGCGTGGCCGGGACAGGGGCCCCCGGCGAGCAGTACTTC | CSVAGTGAPGEQYF
TRBJ1-1 | - | TRBV27 | - | TGTGCCAGCAGTCCACGGGACACCAGTAGCACTGAAGCTTTCTTT | CASSPRDTSSTEAFF
TRBJ1-2 | - | TRBV5-4 | once | TGTGCCAGCAGCACCCAGGGCGCTAACTATGGCTACACCTTC | CASSTQGANYGYTF
TRBJ2-1 | - | TRBV6-1 | - | TGTGCCAGCATTCGAGCGGGCGGCAATGAGCAGTTCTTC | CASIRAGGNEQFF